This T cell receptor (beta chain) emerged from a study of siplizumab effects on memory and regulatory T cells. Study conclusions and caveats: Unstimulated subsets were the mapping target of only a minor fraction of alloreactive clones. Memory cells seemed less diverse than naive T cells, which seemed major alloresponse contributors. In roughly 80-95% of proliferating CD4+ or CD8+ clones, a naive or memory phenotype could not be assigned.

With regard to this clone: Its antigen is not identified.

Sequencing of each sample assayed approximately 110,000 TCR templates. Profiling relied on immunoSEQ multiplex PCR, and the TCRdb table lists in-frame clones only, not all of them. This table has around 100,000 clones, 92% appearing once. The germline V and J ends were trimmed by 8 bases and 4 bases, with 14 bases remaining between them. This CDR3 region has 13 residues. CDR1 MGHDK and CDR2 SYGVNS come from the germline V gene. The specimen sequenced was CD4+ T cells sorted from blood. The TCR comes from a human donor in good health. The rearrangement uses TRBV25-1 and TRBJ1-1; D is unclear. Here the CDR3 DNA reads TGTGCCAGCTCCCGGGTATCGGGCACTGAAGCTTTCTTT. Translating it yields CASSRVSGTEAFF.